These 4 T cell receptor beta chains originate from one sample sequenced in a study of technical replicates of blood from a handful of donors. This table comes from immunoSEQ multiplex PCR, and its TCRdb copy is limited to in-frame clones, with some not included. The sample consists of 65,000 to 80,000 clones, about nine tenths of them appearing once. The sequenced sample consisted of T cells isolated from PBMCs. Receptor source: a human donor in good health.

V is TRBV2 and J is TRBJ2-7, with D perhaps matching TRBD1 (6 bases). Germline V CDR1 and CDR2: SNHLY, FYNNEI. The CDR3 covers 14 residues. Trimming took off 8 bases at V and 2 bases at J, with 16 bases between the two ends. The CDR3 loop is CASVYRESAYEQYF. The CDR3 coding sequence is TGTGCCAGCGTCTACAGGGAATCAGCCTACGAGCAGTACTTC.

The count of this clone is one. The rearrangement uses TRBV4-1 and TRBJ2-7; D is possibly TRBD1 (5 bases). CDR1 and CDR2 from the germline V gene are MGHRA and YSYEKL. The CDR3 is 14 residues long. The germline V and J ends were trimmed by 2 bases and 5 bases, with 13 bases remaining between them. The CDR3 here is CASSQKGRFDEQYF. CDR3 coding DNA: TGCGCCAGCAGCCAAAAGGGGCGCTTTGACGAGCAGTACTTC.

The chain uses TRBV10-3 and TRBJ2-1; D gene ambiguous. Germline V gene lookup returns CDR1 ENHRY and CDR2 SYGVKD. The CDR3 runs to 16 residues. Trimming left V 0 bases short and J 0 bases short, with 9 bases between. The CDR3, as DNA: TGTGCCATCAGTGAGTCTGTCCCCAGCTCCTACAATGAGCAGTTCTTC. Its protein product is CAISESVPSSYNEQFF.

The chain couples TRBV5-1 to TRBJ2-7; 9 nucleotides agree with TRBD1. Unmatched junction bases numbered 4, after V lost 2 bases and J lost 4 bases. CDR1 and CDR2 (germline): SGHRS, YFSETQ. The length of the CDR3 is 14 residues. CDR3 sequence (DNA): TGCGCCAGCAGCTTTAACAGGGGGCTATACGAGCAGTACTTC. Amino acid sequence: CASSFNRGLYEQYF.